This TCR beta chain is from a study of PD-L1 blockade in urothelial cancer. The CDR3 runs 17 residues. V shed 3 bases and J 3 bases; nucleotides not matched to a gene: 15. Germline assignment: CDR1 SGDLS and CDR2 YYNGEE. Data came from immunoSEQ multiplex PCR; TCRdb stores just in-frame clones and leaves some out. This sample has tens of thousands of clones; 80% to 90% occur once, and the top ten carry around 1%. Time point of the sample: pretreatment peripheral blood. This chain uses TRBV9 with TRBJ2-7; 7 bases line up with TRBD1. The material was PBMCs, obtained around atezolizumab (anti-PD-L1) treatment. This TCR was recovered from a woman older than 75 with urothelial cancer. In nucleotides, the CDR3 is TGTGCCAGCAGCGAGGGGACAGAGACTTTTGGGGACTACGAGCAGTACTTC. It codes for CASSEGTETFGDYEQYF.